This note documents a single T cell receptor (beta chain) sequence. Here immunoSEQ multiplex PCR was the method, and the copy in TCRdb shows in-frame clones only, minus some. Seen here are roughly 150,000 clones, around 80% observed once, and the top ten hold roughly 27%. The data stem from a study of cytomegalovirus exposure and HLA in healthy donors. Overall study context: The roughly 130 validation repertoires, a later analysis reported, used the same platform as the approximately 730 repertoires from the first cohort.

Germline-derived CDR1 and CDR2 are SNHLY and FYNNEI. The V end lost 4 bases, the J end lost 5 bases, and 11 bases lay between the germline ends. The length of the CDR3 is 13 residues. The sample consisted of PBMCs. The V and J genes are TRBV2 and TRBJ2-5; D unclear. The sequence derives from a man between 25 and 39 years old in good health and CMV-seropositive. The DNA of the CDR3 is TGTGCCAGCAGTGGTCCCGTCTTGGAGACCCAGTACTTC. Translated, it gives CASSGPVLETQYF.